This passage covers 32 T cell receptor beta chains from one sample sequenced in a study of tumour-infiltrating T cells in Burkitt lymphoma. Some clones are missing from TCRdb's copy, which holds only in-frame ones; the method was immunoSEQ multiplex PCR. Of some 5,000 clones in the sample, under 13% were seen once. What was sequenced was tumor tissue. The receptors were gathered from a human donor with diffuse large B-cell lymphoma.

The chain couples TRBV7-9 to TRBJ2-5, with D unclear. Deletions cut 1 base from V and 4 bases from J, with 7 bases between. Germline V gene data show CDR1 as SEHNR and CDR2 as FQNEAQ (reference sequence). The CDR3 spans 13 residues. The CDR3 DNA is TGTGCCAGCAGCTTAGGCTGGCGAGAGACCCAGTACTTC. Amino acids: CASSLGWRETQYF.

The CDR3 nucleotides are TGTGCCACCTCAACCGGCAGGGGTTTAGGCTACACCTTC. It yields the protein CATSTGRGLGYTF. V usage is TRBV2 and J usage is TRBJ1-2; perhaps TRBD1 as D (6 bases). Trimming removed 10 bases at V and 8 bases at J, with 20 bases between. The CDR3 is 13 residues long. Germline V lookup: CDR1 SNHLY, CDR2 FYNNEI.

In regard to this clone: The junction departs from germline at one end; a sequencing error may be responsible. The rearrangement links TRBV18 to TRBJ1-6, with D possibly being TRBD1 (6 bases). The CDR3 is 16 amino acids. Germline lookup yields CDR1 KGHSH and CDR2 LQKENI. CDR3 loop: CTSSSQYRQVNSPLHF. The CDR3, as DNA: TGTACCAGCTCATCCCAATACAGACAGGTTAATTCACCCCTCCACTTT.

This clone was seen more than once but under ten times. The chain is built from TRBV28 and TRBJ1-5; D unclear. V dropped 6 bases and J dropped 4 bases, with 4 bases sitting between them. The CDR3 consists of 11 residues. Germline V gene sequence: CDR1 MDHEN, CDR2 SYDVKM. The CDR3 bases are TGTGCCAGCAGCGTGAATCAGCCCCAGCATTTT. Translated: CASSVNQPQHF.

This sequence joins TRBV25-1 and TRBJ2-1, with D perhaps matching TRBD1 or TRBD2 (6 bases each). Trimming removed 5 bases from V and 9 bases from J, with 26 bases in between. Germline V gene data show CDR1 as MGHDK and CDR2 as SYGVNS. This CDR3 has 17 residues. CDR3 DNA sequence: TGTGCCAGCAGTAATAATCGGGGAGGTGGGGGCTATGGTGAGCAGTTCTTC. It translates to CASSNNRGGGGYGEQFF.

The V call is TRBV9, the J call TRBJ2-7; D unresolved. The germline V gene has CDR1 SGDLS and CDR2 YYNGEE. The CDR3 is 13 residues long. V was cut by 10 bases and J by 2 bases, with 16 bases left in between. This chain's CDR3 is CAPKDDSPYEQYF. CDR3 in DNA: TGTGCCCCCAAGGACGACTCACCCTACGAGCAGTACTTC.

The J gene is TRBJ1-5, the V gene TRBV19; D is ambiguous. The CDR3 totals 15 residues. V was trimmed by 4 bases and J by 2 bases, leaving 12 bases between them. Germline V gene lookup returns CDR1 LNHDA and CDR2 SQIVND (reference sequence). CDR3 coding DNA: TGTGCCAGTAGTAGTGAGGGTAAGGGCAATCAGCCCCAGCATTTT. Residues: CASSSEGKGNQPQHF.

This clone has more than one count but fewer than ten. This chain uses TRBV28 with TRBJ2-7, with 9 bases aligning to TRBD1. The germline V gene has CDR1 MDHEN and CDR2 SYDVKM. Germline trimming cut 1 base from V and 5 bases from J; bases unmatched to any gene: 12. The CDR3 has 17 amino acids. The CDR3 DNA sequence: TGTGCCAGCAGTTTATTGGTGGGGGGACAGGGCGGCCACGAGCAGTACTTC. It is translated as CASSLLVGGQGGHEQYF.

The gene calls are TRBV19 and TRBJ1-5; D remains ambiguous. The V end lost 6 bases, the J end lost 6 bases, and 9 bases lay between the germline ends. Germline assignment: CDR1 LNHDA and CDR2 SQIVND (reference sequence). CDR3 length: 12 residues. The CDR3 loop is CASRQAVQPQHF. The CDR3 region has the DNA TGTGCCAGTAGGCAGGCAGTTCAGCCCCAGCATTTT.

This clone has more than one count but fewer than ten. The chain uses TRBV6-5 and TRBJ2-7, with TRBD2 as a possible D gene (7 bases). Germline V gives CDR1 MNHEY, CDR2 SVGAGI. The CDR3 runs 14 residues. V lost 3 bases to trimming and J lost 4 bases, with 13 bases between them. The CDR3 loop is CASSYREGEYEQYF. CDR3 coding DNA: TGTGCCAGCAGTTATAGGGAGGGGGAGTACGAGCAGTACTTC.

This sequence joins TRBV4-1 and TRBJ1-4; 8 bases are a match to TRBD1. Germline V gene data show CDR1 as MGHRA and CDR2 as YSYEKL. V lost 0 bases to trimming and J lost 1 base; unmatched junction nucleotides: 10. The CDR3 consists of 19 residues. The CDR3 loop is CASSQDPGGAFVTNEKLFF. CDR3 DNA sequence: TGCGCCAGCAGCCAAGACCCAGGGGGCGCGTTCGTAACTAATGAAAAACTGTTTTTT.

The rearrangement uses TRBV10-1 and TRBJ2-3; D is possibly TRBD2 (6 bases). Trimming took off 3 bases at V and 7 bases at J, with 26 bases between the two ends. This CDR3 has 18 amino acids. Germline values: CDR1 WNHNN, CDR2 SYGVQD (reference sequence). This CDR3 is CASSESGRGGSGLHTQYF. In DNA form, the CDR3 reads TGCGCCAGCAGTGAAAGCGGCCGGGGTGGTAGCGGACTACATACGCAGTATTTT.

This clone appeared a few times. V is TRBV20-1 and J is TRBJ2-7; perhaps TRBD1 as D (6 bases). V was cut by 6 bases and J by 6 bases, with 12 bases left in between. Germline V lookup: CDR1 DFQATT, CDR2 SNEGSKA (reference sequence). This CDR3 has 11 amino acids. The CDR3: CSALGGSEQYF. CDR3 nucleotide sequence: TGCAGTGCCCTAGGGGGTAGCGAGCAGTACTTC.

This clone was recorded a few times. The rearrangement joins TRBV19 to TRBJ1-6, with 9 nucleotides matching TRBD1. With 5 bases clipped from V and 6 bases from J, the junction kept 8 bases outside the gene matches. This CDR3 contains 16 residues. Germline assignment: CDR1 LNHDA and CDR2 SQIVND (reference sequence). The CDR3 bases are TGTGCCAGTAGTTCGAGGACAGGGGCCGGTAATTCACCCCTCCACTTT. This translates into CASSSRTGAGNSPLHF.

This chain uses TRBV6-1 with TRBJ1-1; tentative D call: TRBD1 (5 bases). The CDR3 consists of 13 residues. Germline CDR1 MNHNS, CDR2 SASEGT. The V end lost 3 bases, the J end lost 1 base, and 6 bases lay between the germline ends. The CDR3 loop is CASSETENTEAFF. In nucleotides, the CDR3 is TGTGCCAGCAGTGAGACAGAGAACACTGAAGCTTTCTTT.

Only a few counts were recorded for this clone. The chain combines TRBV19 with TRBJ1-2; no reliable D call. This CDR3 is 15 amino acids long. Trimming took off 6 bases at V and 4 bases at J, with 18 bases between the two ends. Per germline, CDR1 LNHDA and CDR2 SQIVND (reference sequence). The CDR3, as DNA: TGTGCCAGTAGCCACCCCCTGGGCTTCAGCTATGGCTACACCTTC. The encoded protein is CASSHPLGFSYGYTF.

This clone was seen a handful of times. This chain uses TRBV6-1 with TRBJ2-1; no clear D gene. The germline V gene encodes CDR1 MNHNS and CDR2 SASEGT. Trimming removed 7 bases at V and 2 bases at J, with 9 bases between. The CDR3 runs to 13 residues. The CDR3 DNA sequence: TGTGCCAGCAAGGTTGGGACCTACAATGAGCAGTTCTTC. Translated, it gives CASKVGTYNEQFF.

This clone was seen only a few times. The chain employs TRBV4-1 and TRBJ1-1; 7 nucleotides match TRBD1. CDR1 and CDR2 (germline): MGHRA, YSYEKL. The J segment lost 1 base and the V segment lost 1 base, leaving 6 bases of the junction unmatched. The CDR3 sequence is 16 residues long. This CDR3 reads CASSQGRNRGNTEAFF. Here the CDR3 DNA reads TGCGCCAGCAGCCAAGGAAGAAACAGGGGGAACACTGAAGCTTTCTTT.

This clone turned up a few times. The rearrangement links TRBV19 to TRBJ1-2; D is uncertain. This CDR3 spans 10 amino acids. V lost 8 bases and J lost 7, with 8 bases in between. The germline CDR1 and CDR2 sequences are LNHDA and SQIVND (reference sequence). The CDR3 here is CASFMFGYTF. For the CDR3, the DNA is TGTGCCAGTTTCATGTTTGGCTACACCTTC.

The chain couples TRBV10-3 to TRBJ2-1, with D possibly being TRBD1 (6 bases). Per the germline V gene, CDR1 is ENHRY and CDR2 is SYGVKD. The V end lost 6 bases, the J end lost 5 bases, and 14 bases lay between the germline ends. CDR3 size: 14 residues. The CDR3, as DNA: TGTGCCATCAGCCGACAGGAAAGGAACAATGAGCAGTTCTTC. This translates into CAISRQERNNEQFF.

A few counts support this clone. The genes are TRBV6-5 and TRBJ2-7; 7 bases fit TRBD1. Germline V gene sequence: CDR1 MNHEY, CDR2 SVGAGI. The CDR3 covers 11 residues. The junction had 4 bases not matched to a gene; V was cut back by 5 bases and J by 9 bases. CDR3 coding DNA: TGTGCCAGCAGTGCGAGGGGGCGGCAGTACTTC. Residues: CASSARGRQYF.

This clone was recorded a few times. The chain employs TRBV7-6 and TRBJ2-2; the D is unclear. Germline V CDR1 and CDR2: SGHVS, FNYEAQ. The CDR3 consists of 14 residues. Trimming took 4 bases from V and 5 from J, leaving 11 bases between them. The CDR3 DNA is TGTGCCAGCAGCTCGTCCGCAATTACCGGGGAGCTGTTTTTT. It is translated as CASSSSAITGELFF.

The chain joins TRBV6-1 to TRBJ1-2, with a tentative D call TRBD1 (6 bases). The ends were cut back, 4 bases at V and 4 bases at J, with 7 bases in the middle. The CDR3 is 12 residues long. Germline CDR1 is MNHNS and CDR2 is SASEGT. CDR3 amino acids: CASSVGAYGYTF. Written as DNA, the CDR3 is TGTGCCAGCAGTGTGGGGGCCTATGGCTACACCTTC.

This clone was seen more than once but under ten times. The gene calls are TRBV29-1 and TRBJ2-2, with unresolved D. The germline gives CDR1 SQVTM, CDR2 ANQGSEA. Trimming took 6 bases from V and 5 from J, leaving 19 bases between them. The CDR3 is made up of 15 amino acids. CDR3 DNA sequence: TGCAGCGTAACCCGACCAGGAAAGAGTACCGGGGAGCTGTTTTTT. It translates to CSVTRPGKSTGELFF.

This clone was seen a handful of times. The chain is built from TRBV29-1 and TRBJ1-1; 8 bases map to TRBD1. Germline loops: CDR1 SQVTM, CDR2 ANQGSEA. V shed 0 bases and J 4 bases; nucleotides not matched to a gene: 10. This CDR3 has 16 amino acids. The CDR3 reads CSVEDLGAGGITEAFF. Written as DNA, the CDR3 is TGCAGCGTTGAAGATCTTGGGGCAGGGGGCATCACTGAAGCTTTCTTT.

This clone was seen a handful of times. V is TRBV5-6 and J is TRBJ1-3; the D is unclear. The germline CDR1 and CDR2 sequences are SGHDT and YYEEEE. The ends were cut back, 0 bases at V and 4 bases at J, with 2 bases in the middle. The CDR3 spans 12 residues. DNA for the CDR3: TGTGCCAGCAGCTTGGAAGGAAACACCATATATTTT. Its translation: CASSLEGNTIYF.

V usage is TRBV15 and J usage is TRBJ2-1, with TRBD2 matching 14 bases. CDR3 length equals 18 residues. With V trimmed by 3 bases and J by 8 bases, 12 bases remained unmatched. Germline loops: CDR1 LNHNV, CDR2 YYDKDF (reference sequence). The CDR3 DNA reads TGTGCCACCAGCAGGACCATCGGGACTAGCGGGGGTTTCGATGAGCAGTTCTTC. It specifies CATSRTIGTSGGFDEQFF.

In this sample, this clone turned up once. CDR3 loop: CASSSGLAGGLDIQYF. The CDR3 DNA reads TGTGCCAGTAGTTCGGGACTAGCGGGGGGGTTGGACATTCAGTACTTC. This rearrangement joins TRBV19 to TRBJ2-4; the match to TRBD2 covers 16 bases. This CDR3 comprises 16 residues. The junction had 6 bases not matched to a gene; V was cut back by 5 bases and J by 8 bases. Germline assignment: CDR1 LNHDA and CDR2 SQIVND (reference sequence).

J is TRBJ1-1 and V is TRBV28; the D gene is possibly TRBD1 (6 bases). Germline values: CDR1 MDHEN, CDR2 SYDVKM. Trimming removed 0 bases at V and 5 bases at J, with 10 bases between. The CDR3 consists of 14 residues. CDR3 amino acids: CASSLWRQGTEAFF. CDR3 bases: TGTGCCAGCAGTTTATGGAGGCAGGGGACTGAAGCTTTCTTT.

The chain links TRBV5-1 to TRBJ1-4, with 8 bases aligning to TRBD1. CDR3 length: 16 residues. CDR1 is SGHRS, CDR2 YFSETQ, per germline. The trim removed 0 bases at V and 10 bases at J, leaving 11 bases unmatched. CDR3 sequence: CASSLVTGTGLGKLFF. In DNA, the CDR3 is TGCGCCAGCAGCTTGGTAACCGGGACAGGCCTGGGAAAACTGTTTTTT.

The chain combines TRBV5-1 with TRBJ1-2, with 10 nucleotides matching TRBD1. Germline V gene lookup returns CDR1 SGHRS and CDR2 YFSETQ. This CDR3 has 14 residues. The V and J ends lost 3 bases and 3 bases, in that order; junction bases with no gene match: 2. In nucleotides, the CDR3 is TGCGCCAGCAGCTGGGACAGGGGCGACTATGGCTACACCTTC. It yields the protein CASSWDRGDYGYTF.

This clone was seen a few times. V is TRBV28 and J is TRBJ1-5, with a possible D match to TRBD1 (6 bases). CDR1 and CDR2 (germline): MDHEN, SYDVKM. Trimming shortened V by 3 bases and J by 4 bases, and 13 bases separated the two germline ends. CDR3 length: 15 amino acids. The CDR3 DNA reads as TGTGCCAGCAGTTTGCACCGGGACAAAAATCAGCCCCAGCATTTT. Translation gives CASSLHRDKNQPQHF. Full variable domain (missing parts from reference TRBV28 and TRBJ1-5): DVKVTQSSRYLVKRTGEKVFLECVQDMDHENMFWYRQDPGLGLRLIYFSYDVKMKEKGDIPEGYSVSREKKERFSLILESASTNQTSMYLCASSLHRDKNQPQHFGDGTRLSIL.